These 29 T cell receptor beta chains originate from one sample sequenced in a study of cytomegalovirus exposure and HLA in healthy donors. Researchers ran the PCR with 60 Vbeta and 13 Jbeta primers. Method: immunoSEQ multiplex PCR; TCRdb's copy keeps in-frame clones and lacks some. The sample includes over 100,000 clones, about 70% of them seen just once. The specimen sequenced was PBMCs. These receptor sequences come from a woman aged 25 to 39 in good health and CMV-seronegative.

The V and J genes are TRBV27 and TRBJ1-1; unclear D gene. This CDR3 contains 13 residues. V was cut by 3 bases and J by 2 bases, with 7 bases left in between. Germline V gene data show CDR1 as MNHEY and CDR2 as SMNVEV (reference sequence). In nucleotides, the CDR3 is TGTGCCAGCAGTTTCCTTTCTAACACTGAAGCTTTCTTT. Translation gives CASSFLSNTEAFF.

The genes are TRBV11-2 and TRBJ1-1; D remains unclear. Trimming took off 3 bases at V and 1 base at J, with 9 bases between the two ends. The CDR3 runs 14 residues. The germline V gene has CDR1 SGHAT and CDR2 FQNNGV. CDR3 DNA: TGTGCCAGCAGCTTCGAGGTGACGAACACTGAAGCTTTCTTT. Its protein is CASSFEVTNTEAFF.

The chain uses TRBV25-1 and TRBJ1-1, with D possibly matching TRBD1 (6 bases). Germline CDR1 MGHDK, CDR2 SYGVNS. Deletions cut 2 bases from V and 4 bases from J, with 11 bases between. This CDR3 region has 14 residues. As DNA, the CDR3 is TGTGCCAGCAGTGAACAAGGACAGAGCACTGAAGCTTTCTTT. This gives the protein CASSEQGQSTEAFF.

The chain recombines TRBV6-5 with TRBJ1-1; possible D gene TRBD1, 5 bases. This CDR3 contains 14 residues. V lost 5 bases to trimming and J lost 4 bases, with 14 bases between them. The V gene's germline CDR1 is MNHEY and CDR2 SVGAGI. The CDR3: CASSERGGGTEAFF. CDR3 in DNA: TGTGCCAGCAGTGAAAGGGGAGGTGGCACTGAAGCTTTCTTT.

The chain couples TRBV10-3 to TRBJ1-1; 7 bases fit TRBD1. The CDR3 totals 15 residues. The trim removed 3 bases at V and 1 base at J, leaving 5 bases unmatched. Germline lookup yields CDR1 ENHRY and CDR2 SYGVKD. CDR3 residues: CAISDSGQKNTEAFF. In nucleotides, the CDR3 is TGTGCCATCAGTGACTCGGGACAGAAGAACACTGAAGCTTTCTTT.

CDR3 nucleotides: TGTGCCAGCAGTCCTACAGGGGGGGGCAATCAGCCCCAGCATTTT. It encodes CASSPTGGGNQPQHF. The chain has TRBV6-5 and TRBJ1-5, with TRBD1 identical over 8 bases. This CDR3 spans 15 amino acids. The junction had 5 bases not matched to a gene; V was cut back by 5 bases and J by 2 bases. Looked up from germline, CDR1 is MNHEY and CDR2 is SVGAGI.

The chain carries TRBV7-8 and TRBJ1-2; maybe TRBD1 (5 bases). Per the germline V gene, CDR1 is SGHVS and CDR2 is FQNEAQ. The CDR3 runs 17 residues. V was shortened by 1 base and J by 6 bases, with 21 bases between the two germline ends. CDR3 region: CASSLEGRRRSGDGYTF. The CDR3 DNA follows: TGTGCCAGCAGCTTAGAGGGGCGGAGACGTTCTGGGGATGGCTACACCTTC.

J is TRBJ1-1 and V is TRBV14; D gene unclear. Trimming removed 0 bases at V and 4 bases at J, with 12 bases between. The CDR3 runs to 15 residues. Germline V lookup: CDR1 SGHDN, CDR2 FVKESK. The DNA of the CDR3 is TGTGCCAGCAGCCAAGACAGGCCGTTCTTCACTGAAGCTTTCTTT. Protein: CASSQDRPFFTEAFF. The whole variable domain, filled in from reference TRBV14 and TRBJ1-1, reads EAGVTQFPSHSVIEKGQTVTLRCDPISGHDNLYWYRRVMGKEIKFLLHFVKESKQDESGMPNNRFLAERTGGTYSTLKVQPAELEDSGVYFCASSQDRPFFTEAFFGQGTRLTVV.

V usage is TRBV6-6 and J usage is TRBJ2-7, with D perhaps matching TRBD2 (5 bases). The CDR3 is 14 residues long. Germline lookup yields CDR1 MNHNY and CDR2 SVGAGI (reference sequence). V lost 2 bases, J lost 2 bases, and 10 bases lay in between. CDR3 DNA sequence: TGTGCCAGCAGTTACACCGGGATTACCTACGAGCAGTACTTC. Its protein is CASSYTGITYEQYF.

This clone was counted a few times. This chain joins TRBV5-1 and TRBJ1-2; D not resolved. The CDR3 extends over 14 amino acids. V lost 4 bases to trimming and J lost 5 bases, with 15 bases between them. Germline CDR1 SGHRS, CDR2 YFSETQ. The CDR3 DNA reads TGCGCCAGCAGCCCGCGGGGTACAGCGTATGGCTACACCTTC. As protein: CASSPRGTAYGYTF.

The rearrangement joins TRBV7-9 to TRBJ2-2; D is undetermined. V was clipped by 2 bases and J by 1 base, with 8 bases between them. Germline CDR1 reads SEHNR; CDR2 reads FQNEAQ (reference sequence). This CDR3 is built from 15 residues. This CDR3 reads CASSLTPENTGELFF. DNA of the CDR3: TGTGCCAGCAGCTTAACACCAGAGAACACCGGGGAGCTGTTTTTT.

This chain links TRBV2 with TRBJ1-6; D is ambiguous. Trimming pared 5 bases from V and 0 bases from J, leaving 11 bases between. This CDR3 contains 16 residues. Germline V lookup: CDR1 SNHLY, CDR2 FYNNEI. The CDR3 coding sequence is TGTGCCAGCAGTAGCCTCGAGAGCTCCTATAATTCACCCCTCCACTTT. It codes for CASSSLESSYNSPLHF.

The chain has TRBV2 and TRBJ2-5, with TRBD2 identical over 10 bases. The CDR3 runs to 15 residues. Germline trimming cut 2 bases from V and 4 bases from J; bases unmatched to any gene: 4. Per germline, CDR1 SNHLY and CDR2 FYNNEI. CDR3 loop: CASSESSGSVETQYF. DNA of the CDR3: TGTGCCAGCAGTGAATCTAGCGGGAGTGTAGAGACCCAGTACTTC.

There are a few counts of this clone. The chain uses TRBV7-9 and TRBJ1-3; a weak D match, TRBD1 (6 bases). Germline CDR1 SEHNR, CDR2 FQNEAQ (reference sequence). The V end was cut by 5 bases, the J end by 2 bases, with 13 bases between. This CDR3 comprises 15 residues. CDR3 amino acids: CASSAIQGTGNTIYF. DNA for the CDR3: TGTGCCAGCAGCGCTATACAGGGAACTGGAAACACCATATATTTT.

This rearrangement joins TRBV29-1 to TRBJ2-3; TRBD2 matches 10 bases. CDR1 SQVTM and CDR2 ANQGSEA come from the germline V gene. The length of the CDR3 is 14 residues. Losses at the gene ends were 6 bases for V and 4 bases for J; bases not matched to a gene: 7. CDR3 loop: CSVPSGGAADTQYF. CDR3 DNA: TGCAGCGTCCCAAGCGGGGGGGCAGCAGATACGCAGTATTTT.

V gene TRBV19 combines with J gene TRBJ1-1; D possibly corresponds to TRBD1 (5 bases). The V end was cut by 10 bases, the J end by 11 bases, with 14 bases between. The CDR3 is made up of 10 amino acids. Looked up from germline, CDR1 is LNHDA and CDR2 is SQIVND (reference sequence). This chain's CDR3 is CATAGHGAFF. The CDR3, as DNA: TGTGCCACCGCTGGACATGGGGCTTTCTTT. Complete variable domain (other parts from reference TRBV19 and TRBJ1-1): DGGITQSPKYLFRKEGQNVTLSCEQNLNHDAMYWYRQDPGQGLRLIYYSQIVNDFQKGDIAEGYSVSREKKESFPLTVTSAQKNPTAFYLCATAGHGAFFGQGTRLTVV.

This sequence joins TRBV27 and TRBJ1-5; D gene unclear. Germline values: CDR1 MNHEY, CDR2 SMNVEV (reference sequence). There are 15 residues in the CDR3. Trimming removed 6 bases from V and 1 base from J, with 13 bases in between. The DNA for the CDR3 is TGTGCCAGCAGACGGGCCGGCGGGAGCAATCAGCCCCAGCATTTT. Translated: CASRRAGGSNQPQHF.

This clone was counted only a few times. The chain is built from TRBV7-9 and TRBJ1-4, with D unresolved. The germline CDR1 and CDR2 sequences are SEHNR and FQNEAQ (reference sequence). CDR3 length: 16 amino acids. Trimming took 5 bases from V and 0 from J, leaving 13 bases between them. The CDR3: CASSPGSSATNEKLFF. DNA for the CDR3: TGTGCCAGCAGCCCTGGCTCTAGTGCAACTAATGAAAAACTGTTTTTT.

This sequence joins TRBV6-1 and TRBJ1-2; the D gene is possibly TRBD1 (6 bases). From germline, CDR1 is MNHNS and CDR2 SASEGT. The CDR3 covers 16 residues. The ends were cut back, 1 base at V and 3 bases at J, with 15 bases in the middle. CDR3 residues: CASSEEAGGLYYGYTF. The CDR3 coding sequence is TGTGCCAGCAGTGAAGAAGCGGGGGGGCTGTACTATGGCTACACCTTC.

The chain employs TRBV7-2 and TRBJ1-2, with 7 bases matching TRBD1. Trimming removed 2 bases from V and 5 bases from J; junction bases left unmatched: 8. This CDR3 has 15 amino acids. The germline CDR1 and CDR2 sequences are SGHTA and FQGNSA. DNA for the CDR3: TGTGCCAGCAGCTTAAAAGGGGGCTCTCCGTATGGCTACACCTTC. Its protein product is CASSLKGGSPYGYTF.

The CDR3 nucleotides are TGTGCCAGCAGTTTATATTCCCCCCGGGACACCTCTAATGGCTACACCTTC. Its protein product is CASSLYSPRDTSNGYTF. The J gene is TRBJ1-2, the V gene TRBV28, with D tentatively TRBD1 (6 bases). The CDR3 consists of 17 residues. V was cut by 1 base and J by 6 bases, with 21 bases left in between. CDR1 is MDHEN and CDR2 is SYDVKM in the germline V gene.

The gene calls are TRBV6-5 and TRBJ1-2; 10 bases fit TRBD1. V gave up 1 base and J gave up 6 bases; unmatched junction bases: 5. Per the germline V gene, CDR1 is MNHEY and CDR2 is SVGAGI. The CDR3 runs 15 residues. CDR3: CASSYWTGGQNGYTF. As DNA, the CDR3 is TGTGCCAGCAGTTACTGGACAGGGGGTCAGAATGGCTACACCTTC.

The genes are TRBV19 and TRBJ2-3; 9 nucleotides align to TRBD2. Trimming at V came to 5 bases and at J to 1 base, leaving 4 bases not matched to a gene. The CDR3 runs to 15 residues. Germline values: CDR1 LNHDA, CDR2 SQIVND (reference sequence). CDR3 coding DNA: TGTGCCAGTAGTCCGGGACTAGCTGGCACAGATACGCAGTATTTT. It encodes CASSPGLAGTDTQYF. The entire variable domain, with the rest obtained from reference TRBV19 and TRBJ2-3, is as follows: DGGITQSPKYLFRKEGQNVTLSCEQNLNHDAMYWYRQDPGQGLRLIYYSQIVNDFQKGDIAEGYSVSREKKESFPLTVTSAQKNPTAFYLCASSPGLAGTDTQYFGPGTRLTVL.

The rearrangement uses TRBV25-1 and TRBJ2-1, with TRBD2 identical over 9 bases. Germline V gives CDR1 MGHDK, CDR2 SYGVNS. Trimming took 2 bases from V and 9 from J; bases not matched to a gene: 8. The CDR3 runs 15 residues. The CDR3: CASSETIGTSSEQFF. The DNA of the CDR3 is TGTGCCAGCAGTGAAACCATCGGGACTAGCTCTGAGCAGTTCTTC.

Points on this clone: The same CDR3 also results from other DNA sequences found in this sample. The chain joins TRBV4-3 to TRBJ1-4, with D perhaps TRBD1 (5 bases). V lost 3 bases to trimming and J lost 14 bases, with 22 bases between them. Germline values: CDR1 LGHNA, CDR2 YSLEER. CDR3 length equals 15 residues. CDR3 sequence reads: CASSQDAIDGGILFF. The CDR3 coding sequence is TGCGCCAGCAGCCAGGATGCTATAGATGGGGGGATCCTGTTTTTT.

V and J are TRBV6-1 and TRBJ2-3, with a tentative D call TRBD2 (5 bases). In germline, CDR1 is MNHNS, CDR2 SASEGT. The CDR3 spans 16 residues. V was pared by 2 bases and J by 5 bases, with 17 bases between. CDR3 sequence (DNA): TGTGCCAGCAGTGAACGGCCTAGCTTGAGAAAAGATACGCAGTATTTT. Translation: CASSERPSLRKDTQYF.

A single count supports this clone. The chain combines TRBV6-6 with TRBJ1-1, with 12 bases identical to TRBD1. The germline V gene encodes CDR1 MNHNY and CDR2 SVGAGI (reference sequence). Losses at the gene ends were 7 bases for V and 7 bases for J; bases not matched to a gene: 4. The CDR3 is 13 residues long. CDR3 region: CASKGQGADEAFF. The CDR3, as DNA: TGTGCCAGCAAGGGACAGGGGGCCGATGAAGCTTTCTTT.

This sequence joins TRBV30 and TRBJ1-6; possibly TRBD1 for D (5 bases). The CDR3 consists of 16 residues. CDR1 is GTSNPN, CDR2 SVGIG, per germline (reference sequence). Trimming left V 4 bases short and J 7 bases short, with 20 bases between. CDR3 in amino acids: CAWTPQAAGNNSPLHF. CDR3 nucleotide sequence: TGTGCCTGGACCCCCCAGGCGGCAGGGAACAATTCACCCCTCCACTTT.

The chain carries TRBV6-6 and TRBJ1-1; weak D call: TRBD1 (5 bases). Between the trimmed V and J ends, which lost 6 bases and 4 bases, there was a span of 15 bases. The CDR3 loop spans 14 amino acids. CDR1 and CDR2 from the germline V gene are MNHNY and SVGAGI (reference sequence). CDR3: CASSKLGHLTEAFF. In nucleotides, the CDR3 is TGTGCCAGCAGCAAACTTGGACACCTCACTGAAGCTTTCTTT.